This T cell receptor (beta chain) was identified during a study of control samples from healthy donors and cancer patients. The CDR3 has 14 residues. V lost 0 bases, J lost 0 bases, and 6 bases lay in between. CDR1 and CDR2 from the germline V gene are SGHRS and YFSETQ. TCRdb's copy holds only in-frame clones and misses some; the assay was immunoSEQ multiplex PCR. This table has some 220,000 clones, roughly 94% appearing once. The source of this sequence is a man in his fifties or sixties in good health. The chain combines TRBV5-1 with TRBJ1-1; D unclear. Sequencing was carried out using blood. The CDR3 region has the DNA TGCGCCAGCAGCTTGGAACCGATGAACACTGAAGCTTTCTTT. This translates into CASSLEPMNTEAFF.